The 13 T cell receptor beta chains in this list originate from one sample, sequenced in a study of Graves' ophthalmopathy and Graves' hyperthyroidism. Amplifying from RNA transcripts, the study obtained TCR beta CDR3 regions. HTBI primers primed a first-round RT-PCR, and a second-round multiplex PCR followed. TCRdb re-called the multiplex PCR reads through MiXCR, storing one row per CDR3 protein. This table has some 150,000 distinct CDR3 sequences, roughly two fifths appearing once. The sample was peripheral blood. Receptors originate from a man aged 25-45 years with Graves' ophthalmopathy.

This clonotype has ten or more counts. This chain connects TRBV28 to TRBJ2-2; D is perhaps TRBD2 (6 bases). Trimming cost V 11 bases and J 1 base, with 11 bases left between them. CDR1 MDHEN and CDR2 SYDVKM come from the germline V gene. This CDR3 has 13 amino acids. The CDR3 loop reads CAAGGLNTGELFF. The CDR3 nucleotides read TGTGCCGCAGGAGGGCTGAACACCGGGGAGCTGTTTTTT.

This clonotype has ten or more counts. The gene calls are TRBV12-3 or TRBV12-4 and TRBJ2-7, with a tentative D call TRBD1 (7 bases). The CDR3 runs to 13 residues. V was cut by 6 bases and J by 6 bases, with 15 bases left in between. Here the CDR3 DNA reads TGTGCCAGCAGCCCTGGAGGGGGCGGCGAGCAGTACTTC. Amino acid sequence: CASSPGGGGEQYF.

V gene TRBV5-1 combines with J gene TRBJ1-2; D may be TRBD1 (5 bases). CDR3 length equals 14 residues. V lost 0 bases and J 6 bases, leaving 12 bases between the germline ends. CDR1 and CDR2 from the germline V gene are SGHRS and YFSETQ. The CDR3 region is CASSLVAGGDGYTF. CDR3 DNA sequence: TGCGCCAGCAGCTTGGTAGCTGGGGGTGATGGCTACACCTTC. Together with reference TRBV5-1 and TRBJ1-2, the CDR3 gives the full variable domain: KAGVTQTPRYLIKTRGQQVTLSCSPISGHRSVSWYQQTPGQGLQFLFEYFSETQRNKGNFPGRFSGRQFSNSRSEMNVSTLELGDSALYLCASSLVAGGDGYTFGSGTRLTVV.

The chain carries TRBV5-1 and TRBJ1-1, with D hard to call. The V end was cut by 4 bases, the J end by 11 bases, with 21 bases between. The germline V gene encodes CDR1 SGHRS and CDR2 YFSETQ. The CDR3 is 14 amino acids. This CDR3 is CASSPEHHQAGAFF. The CDR3 DNA sequence: TGCGCCAGCAGCCCCGAGCACCACCAGGCTGGGGCTTTCTTT.

In regard to this clonotype: This may stem from a read error, because a much larger clone lies one nucleotide away. The V call is TRBV12-3 or TRBV12-4, the J call TRBJ2-2, with TRBD2 matching 9 bases. V lost 5 bases and J lost 5; bases outside the gene matches: 6. This CDR3 spans 15 amino acids. As DNA, the CDR3 is TGTGCCAGCAGTGCTGCTAGCGGGATAACCGGGGAGCTGTTTTTT. Amino acid sequence: CASSAASGITGELFF.

There are many counts of this clonotype. The rearrangement uses TRBV15 and TRBJ1-2; unclear D gene. Per germline, CDR1 LNHNV and CDR2 YYDKDF (reference sequence). Trimming cost V 1 base and J 4 bases, with 10 bases left between them. CDR3 size: 14 residues. In DNA form, the CDR3 reads TGTGCCACCAGCAGAGGGCAGGTGACCTATGGCTACACCTTC. The encoded protein is CATSRGQVTYGYTF.

This clonotype has a count of ten or more. This chain uses TRBV5-1 with TRBJ1-1, with TRBD1 matching over 10 bases. The CDR3 consists of 16 residues. V lost 4 bases and J lost 0; bases outside the gene matches: 6. CDR1 and CDR2 from the germline V gene are SGHRS and YFSETQ. This CDR3 is CASSPGQGRMNTEAFF. CDR3 nucleotide sequence: TGCGCCAGCAGCCCGGGACAGGGGAGGATGAACACTGAAGCTTTCTTT. The full variable domain, its missing parts supplied by reference TRBV5-1 and TRBJ1-1, is KAGVTQTPRYLIKTRGQQVTLSCSPISGHRSVSWYQQTPGQGLQFLFEYFSETQRNKGNFPGRFSGRQFSNSRSEMNVSTLELGDSALYLCASSPGQGRMNTEAFFGQGTRLTVV.

This clonotype was seen ten or more times. The genes are TRBV6-2 or TRBV6-3 and TRBJ2-5, with D possibly TRBD1 on 6 matching bases. CDR1 is MNHEY and CDR2 is SVGEGT in the germline V gene. Trimming shortened V by 7 bases and J by 2 bases, and 17 bases separated the two germline ends. CDR3 length: 15 amino acids. In DNA, the CDR3 is TGTGCCAGCATGAGTACAGGGACATCTCAAGAGACCCAGTACTTC. Residues: CASMSTGTSQETQYF.

In this sample, this clonotype turned up many times. This chain uses TRBV27 with TRBJ1-5; D unresolved. Germline values: CDR1 MNHEY, CDR2 SMNVEV (reference sequence). This CDR3 is 14 amino acids long. V lost 7 bases and J 8 bases, leaving 18 bases between the germline ends. CDR3 coding DNA: TGTGCCAGCACCCCCTTTGCCGGGATCAAGCCCCAGCATTTT. It encodes CASTPFAGIKPQHF.

This clonotype was recorded many times. The rearrangement links TRBV4-1 to TRBJ2-5; D perhaps matches TRBD1 (7 bases). This CDR3 contains 15 residues. The germline gives CDR1 MGHRA, CDR2 YSYEKL. The V end lost 4 bases, the J end lost 5 bases, and 17 bases lay between the germline ends. The CDR3 protein is CASSRGDSRGETQYF. The CDR3 DNA follows: TGCGCCAGCAGCCGGGGGGACAGCCGGGGGGAGACCCAGTACTTC.

This clonotype was seen repeatedly, ten times or more. This chain uses TRBV27 with TRBJ2-7; TRBD1 agrees at 7 bases. CDR3 size: 14 residues. The J segment lost 6 bases and the V segment lost 4 bases, leaving 9 bases of the junction unmatched. The germline V gene has CDR1 MNHEY and CDR2 SMNVEV (reference sequence). In nucleotides, the CDR3 is TGTGCCAGCAGTTCGATACTCGGACAGGTCGAGCAGTACTTC. As protein: CASSSILGQVEQYF.

About this clonotype: At one of its ends the junction is not consistent with the germline gene, which may arise from a read error. Here the CDR3 reads CASSAVRPYEQHF. The CDR3 bases are TGTGCCAGCAGTGCTGTCAGACCCTACGAGCAGCACTTC. The J gene is TRBJ2-7, the V gene TRBV6-1; D not certain. The CDR3 extends over 13 amino acids. The germline CDR1 and CDR2 sequences are MNHNS and SASEGT.

This clonotype has ten or more counts. In DNA, the CDR3 is TGTGCCAGCAGTGACGGGACACCGAGCTCCTACGAGCAGTACTTC. Amino acids: CASSDGTPSSYEQYF. The chain has TRBV12-3 or TRBV12-4 and TRBJ2-7; a possible D gene is TRBD1 (6 bases). CDR3 size: 15 residues. V lost 5 bases, J lost 0 bases, and 14 bases lay in between.